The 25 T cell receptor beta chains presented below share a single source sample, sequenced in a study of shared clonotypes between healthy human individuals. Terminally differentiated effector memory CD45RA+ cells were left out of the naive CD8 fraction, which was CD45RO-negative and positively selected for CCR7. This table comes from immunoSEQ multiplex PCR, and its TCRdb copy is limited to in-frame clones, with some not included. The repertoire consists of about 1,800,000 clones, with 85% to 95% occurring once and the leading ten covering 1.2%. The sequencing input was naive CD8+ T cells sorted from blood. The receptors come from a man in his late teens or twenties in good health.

In DNA, the CDR3 is TGTGCCAGCTGGCCGGGCGGAAACTACAATGAGCAGTTCTTC. Amino acid sequence: CASWPGGNYNEQFF. The chain employs TRBV6-5 and TRBJ2-1, with D hard to call. V shed 8 bases and J shed 3 bases, with 14 bases lying between them. This CDR3 has 14 amino acids. Germline CDR1 MNHEY, CDR2 SVGAGI.

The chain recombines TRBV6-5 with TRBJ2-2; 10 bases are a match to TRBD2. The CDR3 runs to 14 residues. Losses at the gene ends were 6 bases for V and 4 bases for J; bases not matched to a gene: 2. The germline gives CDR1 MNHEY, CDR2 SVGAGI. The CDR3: CASSGLAVTGELFF. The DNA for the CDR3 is TGTGCCAGCAGCGGACTAGCGGTCACCGGGGAGCTGTTTTTT.

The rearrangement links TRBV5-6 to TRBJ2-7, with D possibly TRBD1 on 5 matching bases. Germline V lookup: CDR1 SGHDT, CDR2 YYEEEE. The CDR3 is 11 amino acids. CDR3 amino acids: CASSRQRGTGV. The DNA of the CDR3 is TGTGCCAGCAGCCGACAAAGGGGTACGGGCGTC.

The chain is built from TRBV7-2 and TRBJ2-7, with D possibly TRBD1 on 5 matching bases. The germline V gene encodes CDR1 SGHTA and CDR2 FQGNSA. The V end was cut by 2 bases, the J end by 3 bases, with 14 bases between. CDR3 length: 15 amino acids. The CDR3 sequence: CASSLTRAGRYEQYF. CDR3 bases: TGTGCCAGCAGCTTAACCCGGGCAGGGCGCTACGAGCAGTACTTC.

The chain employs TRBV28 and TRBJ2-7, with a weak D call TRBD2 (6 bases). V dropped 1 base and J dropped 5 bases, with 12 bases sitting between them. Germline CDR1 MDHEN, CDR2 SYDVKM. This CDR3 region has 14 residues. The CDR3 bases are TGTGCCAGCAGTTTATACGGGGAGGTCAACGAGCAGTACTTC. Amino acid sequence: CASSLYGEVNEQYF.

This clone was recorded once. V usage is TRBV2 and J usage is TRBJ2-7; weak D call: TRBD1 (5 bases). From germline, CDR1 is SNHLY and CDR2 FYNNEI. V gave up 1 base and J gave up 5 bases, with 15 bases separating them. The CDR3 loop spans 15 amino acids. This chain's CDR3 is CASSEGWGLNHEQYF. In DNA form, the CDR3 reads TGTGCCAGCAGTGAAGGCTGGGGCCTCAACCACGAGCAGTACTTC.

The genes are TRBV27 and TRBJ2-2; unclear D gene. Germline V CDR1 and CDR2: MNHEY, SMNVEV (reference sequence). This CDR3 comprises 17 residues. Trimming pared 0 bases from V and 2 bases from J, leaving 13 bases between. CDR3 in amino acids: CASSLSRPALNTGELFF. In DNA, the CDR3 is TGTGCCAGCAGTTTATCGCGGCCAGCGCTCAACACCGGGGAGCTGTTTTTT.

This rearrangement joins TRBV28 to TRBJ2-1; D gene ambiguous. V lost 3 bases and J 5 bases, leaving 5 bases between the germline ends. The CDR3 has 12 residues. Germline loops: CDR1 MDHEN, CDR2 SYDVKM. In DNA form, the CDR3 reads TGTGCCAGCAGTTTGGGGAACAATGAGCAGTTCTTC. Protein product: CASSLGNNEQFF.

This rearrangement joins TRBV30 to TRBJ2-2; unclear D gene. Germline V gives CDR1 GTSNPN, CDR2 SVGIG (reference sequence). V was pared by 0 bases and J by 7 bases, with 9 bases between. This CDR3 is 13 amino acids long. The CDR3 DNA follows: TGTGCCTGGAGTGTGCACGCGGACGGGGAGCTGTTTTTT. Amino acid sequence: CAWSVHADGELFF.

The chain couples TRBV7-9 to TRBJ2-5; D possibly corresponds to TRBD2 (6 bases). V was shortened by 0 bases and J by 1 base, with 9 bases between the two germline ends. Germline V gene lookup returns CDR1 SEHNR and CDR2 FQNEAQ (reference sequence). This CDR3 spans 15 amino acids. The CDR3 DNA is TGTGCCAGCAGCTTAGCGATGGGGGGCCAAGAGACCCAGTACTTC. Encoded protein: CASSLAMGGQETQYF.

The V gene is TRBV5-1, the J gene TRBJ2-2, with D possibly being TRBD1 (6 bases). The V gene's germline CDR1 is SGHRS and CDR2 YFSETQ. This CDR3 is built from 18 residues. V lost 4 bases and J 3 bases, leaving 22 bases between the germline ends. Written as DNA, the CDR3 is TGCGCCAGCAGCGACAAAGGCTTAGGGGGTTCTTACACCGGGGAGCTGTTTTTT. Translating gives CASSDKGLGGSYTGELFF.

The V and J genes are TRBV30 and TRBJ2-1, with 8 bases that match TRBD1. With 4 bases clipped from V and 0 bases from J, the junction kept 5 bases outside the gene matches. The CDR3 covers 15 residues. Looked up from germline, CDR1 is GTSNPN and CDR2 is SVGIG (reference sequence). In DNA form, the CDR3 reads TGTGCCTGGATGACAGGGGCCAGCTCCTACAATGAGCAGTTCTTC. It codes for CAWMTGASSYNEQFF.

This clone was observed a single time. The CDR3 nucleotides read TGTGCCAGCAGCTTATGGCTAGCGGGGGGTGGAGGCACAGATACGCAGTATTTT. It is translated as CASSLWLAGGGGTDTQYF. J is TRBJ2-3 and V is TRBV11-1; TRBD2 aligns across 11 bases. This CDR3 contains 18 residues. The germline CDR1 and CDR2 sequences are SGHAT and FQDESV (reference sequence). The V segment lost 2 bases and the J segment 1 base; nucleotides outside the gene matches: 8.

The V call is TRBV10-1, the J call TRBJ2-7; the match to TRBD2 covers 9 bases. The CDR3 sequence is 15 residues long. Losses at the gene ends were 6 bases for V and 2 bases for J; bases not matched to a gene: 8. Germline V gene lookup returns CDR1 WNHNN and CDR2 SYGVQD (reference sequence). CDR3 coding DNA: TGCGCCAGCAGCGCCGGACTAGCGTCTACCTACGAGCAGTACTTC. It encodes CASSAGLASTYEQYF.

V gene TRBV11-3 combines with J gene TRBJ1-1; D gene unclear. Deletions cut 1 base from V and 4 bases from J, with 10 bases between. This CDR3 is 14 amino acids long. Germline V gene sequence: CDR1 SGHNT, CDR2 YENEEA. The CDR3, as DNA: TGTGCCAGCAGCTTAGCAGGAATGGCCACTGAAGCTTTCTTT. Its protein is CASSLAGMATEAFF.

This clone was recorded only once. CDR3 sequence (DNA): TGTGCCAGCAGTTCTACCCCCAGAACAGATACGCAGTATTTT. This sequence encodes CASSSTPRTDTQYF. The rearrangement joins TRBV6-5 to TRBJ2-3; D call uncertain. The CDR3 loop spans 14 amino acids. The germline V and J ends were trimmed by 4 bases and 3 bases, with 11 bases remaining between them. In germline, CDR1 is MNHEY, CDR2 SVGAGI.

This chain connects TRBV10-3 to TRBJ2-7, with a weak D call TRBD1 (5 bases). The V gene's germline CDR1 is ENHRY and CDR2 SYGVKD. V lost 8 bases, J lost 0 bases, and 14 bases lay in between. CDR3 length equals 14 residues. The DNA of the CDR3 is TGTGCCATCGGGGCCGGTGCTTCCTCCTACGAGCAGTACTTC. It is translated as CAIGAGASSYEQYF.

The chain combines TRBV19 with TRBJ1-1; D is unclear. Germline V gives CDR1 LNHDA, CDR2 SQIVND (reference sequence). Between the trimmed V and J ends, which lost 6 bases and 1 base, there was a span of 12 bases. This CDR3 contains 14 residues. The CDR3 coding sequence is TGTGCCAGTAGAAGCTGGGAGGAGAACACTGAAGCTTTCTTT. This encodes CASRSWEENTEAFF.

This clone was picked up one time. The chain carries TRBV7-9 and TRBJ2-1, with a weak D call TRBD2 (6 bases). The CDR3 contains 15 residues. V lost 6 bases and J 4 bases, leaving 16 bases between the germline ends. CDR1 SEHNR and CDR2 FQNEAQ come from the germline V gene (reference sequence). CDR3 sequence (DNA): TGTGCCAGCAGTTTCACGGGGGATCCTTACAATGAGCAGTTCTTC. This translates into CASSFTGDPYNEQFF.

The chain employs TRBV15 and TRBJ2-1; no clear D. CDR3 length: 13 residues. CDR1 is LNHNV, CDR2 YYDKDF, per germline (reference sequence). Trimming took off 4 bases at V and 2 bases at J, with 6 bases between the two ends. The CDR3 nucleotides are TGTGCCACCAGCACAAAGACCTACAATGAGCAGTTCTTC. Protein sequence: CATSTKTYNEQFF.

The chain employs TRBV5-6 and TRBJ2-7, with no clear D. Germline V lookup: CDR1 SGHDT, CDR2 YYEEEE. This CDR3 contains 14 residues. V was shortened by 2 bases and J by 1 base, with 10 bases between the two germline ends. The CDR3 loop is CASSFATNSYEQYF. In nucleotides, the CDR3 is TGTGCCAGCAGCTTCGCGACAAATTCCTACGAGCAGTACTTC.

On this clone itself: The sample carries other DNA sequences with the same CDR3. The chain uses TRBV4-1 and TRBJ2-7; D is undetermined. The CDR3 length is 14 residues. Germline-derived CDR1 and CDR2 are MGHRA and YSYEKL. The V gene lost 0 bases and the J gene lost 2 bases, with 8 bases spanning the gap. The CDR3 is CASSQDRAAYEQYF. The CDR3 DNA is TGCGCCAGCAGCCAAGATAGGGCAGCCTACGAGCAGTACTTC.

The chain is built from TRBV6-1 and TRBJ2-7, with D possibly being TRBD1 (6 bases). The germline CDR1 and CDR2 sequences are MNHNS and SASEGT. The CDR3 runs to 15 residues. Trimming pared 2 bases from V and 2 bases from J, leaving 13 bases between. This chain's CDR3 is CASSEWQGRTYEQYF. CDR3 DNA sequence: TGTGCCAGCAGTGAATGGCAGGGGAGAACCTACGAGCAGTACTTC.

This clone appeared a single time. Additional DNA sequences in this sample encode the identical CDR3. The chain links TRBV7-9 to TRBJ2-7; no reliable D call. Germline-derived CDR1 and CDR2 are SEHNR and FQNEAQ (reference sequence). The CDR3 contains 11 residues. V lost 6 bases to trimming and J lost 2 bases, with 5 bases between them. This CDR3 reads CASSLTYEQYF. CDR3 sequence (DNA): TGTGCCAGCAGTTTGACCTACGAGCAGTACTTC.

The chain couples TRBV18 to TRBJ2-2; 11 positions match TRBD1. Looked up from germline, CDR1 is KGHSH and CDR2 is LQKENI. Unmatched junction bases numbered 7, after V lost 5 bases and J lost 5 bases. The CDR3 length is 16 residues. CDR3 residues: CASSLEDRGRTGELFF. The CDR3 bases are TGTGCCAGCTCATTGGAGGACAGGGGGCGGACCGGGGAGCTGTTTTTT.